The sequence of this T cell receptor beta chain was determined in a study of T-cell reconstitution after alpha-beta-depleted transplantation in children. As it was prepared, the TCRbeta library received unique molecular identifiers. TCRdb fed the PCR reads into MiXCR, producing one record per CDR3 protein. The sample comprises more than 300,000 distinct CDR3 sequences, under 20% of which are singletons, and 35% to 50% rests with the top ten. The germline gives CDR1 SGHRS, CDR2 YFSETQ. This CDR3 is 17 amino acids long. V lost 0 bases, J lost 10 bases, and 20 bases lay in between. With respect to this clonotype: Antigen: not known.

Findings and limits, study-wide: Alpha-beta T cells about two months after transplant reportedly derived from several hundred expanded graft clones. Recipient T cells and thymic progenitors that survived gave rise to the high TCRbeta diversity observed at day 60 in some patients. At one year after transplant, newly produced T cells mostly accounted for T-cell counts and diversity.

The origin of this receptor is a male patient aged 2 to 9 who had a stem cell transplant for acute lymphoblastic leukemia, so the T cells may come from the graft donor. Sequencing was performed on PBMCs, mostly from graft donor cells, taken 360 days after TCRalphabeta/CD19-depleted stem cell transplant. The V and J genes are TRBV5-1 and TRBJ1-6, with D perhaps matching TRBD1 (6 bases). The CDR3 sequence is CASSLDGGRRSGSPLHF. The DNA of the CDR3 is TGCGCCAGCAGCTTGGACGGGGGGCGCCGGTCGGGATCACCCCTCCACTTT.